These 27 T cell receptor beta chains share one sample of origin, sequenced in a study of control samples from healthy donors and cancer patients (TCRdb year 2020). Preparation of the library involved the immunoSEQ multiplex PCR assay. As stored in TCRdb, this immuneACCESS dataset retains in-frame rearrangements with V and J assigned. A fraction of the clones does not appear; measured against another copy, unresolved V genes explain less than half of the discrepancy, and the remainder lacks a known reason. In this sample the table shows about 140,000 clones, 75% to 95% of which occur a single time. The top ten constitute under 9% of the sample. Sequencing input: blood. These receptors all come from a man aged 18-30 years in good health.

The table lists this clone with a few counts. This chain's CDR3 is CASRAGTGDEKLFF. In DNA form, the CDR3 reads TGTGCCAGTAGAGCCGGGACAGGGGATGAAAAACTGTTTTTT. This rearrangement joins TRBV19 to TRBJ1-4; 10 nucleotides line up with TRBD1. Germline V gene sequence: CDR1 LNHDA, CDR2 SQIVND (reference sequence). CDR3 length: 14 amino acids. J gave up 6 bases and V 6 bases, and 4 bases lay outside the gene matches.

The chain recombines TRBV27 with TRBJ1-1, with 7 bases lining up with TRBD1. CDR3 length: 13 amino acids. Trimming took 2 bases from V and 4 from J; bases not matched to a gene: 1. In germline, CDR1 is MNHEY, CDR2 SMNVEV (reference sequence). The DNA for the CDR3 is TGTGCCAGCAGTTTAGACAGGGCCACTGAAGCTTTCTTT. Translation gives CASSLDRATEAFF.

CDR3 protein: CASSLLELGGEQFF. DNA for the CDR3: TGTGCCAGCAGCTTACTAGAACTGGGTGGTGAGCAGTTCTTC. The chain is built from TRBV11-2 and TRBJ2-1; no clear D. With 2 bases removed from V and 9 bases from J, the gap between germline ends came to 14 bases. The CDR3 covers 14 residues. Looked up from germline, CDR1 is SGHAT and CDR2 is FQNNGV.

The rearrangement links TRBV27 to TRBJ1-3; D unresolved. Trimming pared 6 bases from V and 0 bases from J, leaving 9 bases between. Germline lookup yields CDR1 MNHEY and CDR2 SMNVEV (reference sequence). CDR3 length equals 14 residues. CDR3 residues: CASRSTGSGNTIYF. CDR3 bases: TGTGCCAGCAGAAGTACTGGCTCTGGAAACACCATATATTTT.

This chain uses TRBV27 with TRBJ1-1; D possibly corresponds to TRBD1 (5 bases). Germline CDR1 and CDR2: MNHEY and SMNVEV (reference sequence). The CDR3 length is 14 residues. V lost 5 bases, J lost 4 bases, and 14 bases lay in between. The CDR3 DNA follows: TGTGCCAGCAGTCCCCTCGGGGGAATCACTGAAGCTTTCTTT. It codes for CASSPLGGITEAFF.

This clone appeared once. This rearrangement joins TRBV21-1 to TRBJ2-3; TRBD2, the table's D call, lacks a check against the DNA. TRBV21-1 is a listed pseudogene. This CDR3 contains 17 residues. CDR3 in amino acids: CASSKARGNKVTDTQYF. For the CDR3, the DNA is TGTGCCAGCAGCAAAGCGCGAGGGAATAAAGTCACAGATACGCAGTATTTT.

The chain joins TRBV7-2 to TRBJ2-5; D is perhaps TRBD1 (5 bases). The CDR3 spans 15 residues. The V gene lost 5 bases and the J gene lost 4 bases, with 17 bases spanning the gap. Germline CDR1 SGHTA, CDR2 FQGNSA. The CDR3 spells CASSPPALQGETQYF. The CDR3 DNA sequence: TGTGCCAGCAGCCCCCCGGCCCTGCAGGGAGAGACCCAGTACTTC.

The J gene is TRBJ1-2, the V gene TRBV5-4; D is unresolved. CDR1 is SGHNT, CDR2 YYREEE, per germline (reference sequence). The germline V and J ends were trimmed by 3 bases and 6 bases, with 12 bases remaining between them. This CDR3 is built from 13 residues. The CDR3 loop reads CASSYTGIDGYTF. CDR3 bases: TGTGCCAGCAGCTATACGGGAATTGATGGCTACACCTTC.

The rearrangement uses TRBV19 and TRBJ1-1, with D perhaps matching TRBD1 (6 bases). CDR1 LNHDA and CDR2 SQIVND come from the germline V gene (reference sequence). The CDR3 is made up of 14 amino acids. The ends were cut back, 5 bases at V and 5 bases at J, with 15 bases in the middle. The CDR3 reads CASSFGSGVTEAFF. CDR3 DNA sequence: TGTGCCAGTAGTTTTGGATCAGGGGTTACTGAAGCTTTCTTT.

CDR3 amino acids: CARSGAQRETQYF. DNA of the CDR3: TGTGCCAGGAGCGGGGCCCAGAGGGAGACCCAGTACTTC. The chain links TRBV2 to TRBJ2-5; the match to TRBD2 covers 7 bases. Germline V gene lookup returns CDR1 SNHLY and CDR2 FYNNEI. CDR3 size: 13 residues. V trimming: 9 bases; J trimming: 5 bases; junction bases outside the gene matches: 9. Looking up the rest from reference TRBV2 and TRBJ2-5 gives the full variable domain: EPEVTQTPSHQVTQMGQEVILRCVPISNHLYFYWYRQILGQKVEFLVSFYNNEISEKSEIFDDQFSVERPDGSNFTLKIRSTKLEDSAMYFCARSGAQRETQYFGPGTRLLVL.

Concerning this clone: This sample also contains other DNA sequences that code for the same CDR3. The chain links TRBV18 to TRBJ2-7; 9 positions match TRBD1. CDR1 is KGHSH, CDR2 LQKENI, per germline. This CDR3 region has 14 residues. V trimming: 6 bases; J trimming: 5 bases; junction bases outside the gene matches: 8. The CDR3 DNA sequence: TGTGCCAGCTCGCCGGGACAGGGTTGGGACGAGCAGTACTTC. This codes for CASSPGQGWDEQYF.

This clone appeared a single time. The gene calls are TRBV5-1 and TRBJ2-1, with 7 bases fitting TRBD1. CDR3 size: 12 residues. V dropped 4 bases and J dropped 15; count of bases not matched to a gene: 10. Germline CDR1 SGHRS, CDR2 YFSETQ. The CDR3 reads CASSRDSRLRFF. In DNA, the CDR3 is TGCGCCAGCAGCCGGGACAGTCGACTTCGGTTCTTC.

The chain recombines TRBV4-1 with TRBJ2-1; D possibly corresponds to TRBD2 (5 bases). CDR3 length: 15 residues. V dropped 4 bases and J dropped 9 bases, with 19 bases sitting between them. Germline V gene data show CDR1 as MGHRA and CDR2 as YSYEKL. As DNA, the CDR3 is TGCGCCAGCAGCCTTGAGGGCCTTTACGGCCCTGAGCAGTTCTTC. Translation: CASSLEGLYGPEQFF.

The chain combines TRBV4-2 with TRBJ1-1; D not certain. V lost 5 bases, J lost 0 bases, and 4 bases lay in between. This CDR3 spans 12 amino acids. Germline assignment: CDR1 LGHNA and CDR2 YNFKEQ. CDR3 sequence (DNA): TGTGCCAGCAGCACAGTGAACACTGAAGCTTTCTTT. Protein product: CASSTVNTEAFF.

The rearrangement links TRBV4-1 to TRBJ1-2; D call uncertain. Trimming pared 0 bases from V and 3 bases from J, leaving 11 bases between. Germline V gene sequence: CDR1 MGHRA, CDR2 YSYEKL. This CDR3 spans 15 amino acids. CDR3: CASSQELVADYGYTF. In DNA, the CDR3 is TGCGCCAGCAGCCAAGAATTAGTCGCAGACTATGGCTACACCTTC.

The chain recombines TRBV30 with TRBJ1-3, with 10 bases lining up with TRBD1. CDR1 and CDR2 from the germline V gene are GTSNPN and SVGIG (reference sequence). CDR3 size: 15 residues. Losses at the gene ends were 1 base for V and 3 bases for J; bases not matched to a gene: 3. The CDR3 protein is CAWSGQGADGNTIYF. The CDR3 nucleotides read TGTGCCTGGAGTGGACAGGGGGCGGATGGAAACACCATATATTTT.

The chain uses TRBV7-9 and TRBJ1-2; D gene uncertain. The ends were cut back, 0 bases at V and 7 bases at J, with 15 bases in the middle. The germline gives CDR1 SEHNR, CDR2 FQNEAQ (reference sequence). CDR3 length: 15 amino acids. The CDR3 DNA follows: TGTGCCAGCAGCTTAGCGGAGTTTAGGGCAATTGGCTACACCTTC. Translation: CASSLAEFRAIGYTF.

The chain uses TRBV19 and TRBJ1-2; the match to TRBD1 covers 7 bases. The trim removed 3 bases at V and 2 bases at J, leaving 9 bases unmatched. CDR1 is LNHDA and CDR2 is SQIVND in the germline V gene (reference sequence). The CDR3 spans 16 residues. This CDR3 is CASSIQSSGGNYGYTF. In DNA form, the CDR3 reads TGTGCCAGTAGTATCCAATCTTCAGGGGGAAACTATGGCTACACCTTC.

This clone was seen a single time. CDR3 protein: CASRDGATNEKLFF. The CDR3 DNA reads TGTGCCAGCAGGGACGGAGCAACTAATGAAAAACTGTTTTTT. This chain uses TRBV6-5 with TRBJ1-4; D uncertain. There are 14 residues in the CDR3. The V and J ends lost 6 bases and 0 bases respectively, with 8 bases between them. Germline V gene sequence: CDR1 MNHEY, CDR2 SVGAGI.

CDR3 bases: TGTGCCAGTAGTACCACCGTCGGGGCCAACTATGGCTACACCTTC. Translating gives CASSTTVGANYGYTF. The chain recombines TRBV19 with TRBJ1-2, with a weak D call TRBD1 (5 bases). This CDR3 contains 15 residues. V lost 4 bases, J lost 2 bases, and 14 bases lay in between. Germline V gene data show CDR1 as LNHDA and CDR2 as SQIVND (reference sequence).

J is TRBJ2-1 and V is TRBV4-3, with D hard to call. The CDR3 is 13 residues long. Per the germline V gene, CDR1 is LGHNA and CDR2 is YSLEER. V was shortened by 0 bases and J by 9 bases, with 9 bases between the two germline ends. CDR3 amino acids: CASSQDPVTEQFF. The CDR3 DNA reads as TGCGCCAGCAGCCAAGATCCAGTTACTGAGCAGTTCTTC.

CDR3 sequence: CASSYTLGAVELFF. In nucleotides, the CDR3 is TGTGCCAGCAGCTATACGTTAGGGGCAGTAGAGCTGTTTTTT. J is TRBJ2-2 and V is TRBV3-1 (or the pseudogene TRBV3-2), with TRBD1 as a possible D gene (5 bases). V lost 5 bases to trimming and J lost 11 bases, with 18 bases between them. Per the germline V gene, CDR1 is LGHDT and CDR2 is YNNKEL (reference sequence). The CDR3 runs 14 residues.

The V gene is TRBV9, the J gene TRBJ1-2; 7 nucleotides line up with TRBD1. The CDR3 covers 14 residues. The junction had 7 bases not matched to a gene; V was cut back by 5 bases and J by 3 bases. The germline V gene encodes CDR1 SGDLS and CDR2 YYNGEE. The CDR3 is CASSLGQEDYGYTF. For the CDR3, the DNA is TGTGCCAGCAGTCTTGGACAGGAGGACTATGGCTACACCTTC.

This chain links TRBV4-2 with TRBJ2-4; D perhaps matches TRBD2 (6 bases). The ends were cut back, 0 bases at V and 0 bases at J, with 12 bases in the middle. The CDR3 spans 17 residues. From germline, CDR1 is LGHNA and CDR2 YNFKEQ. In DNA, the CDR3 is TGTGCCAGCAGCCAAGAGGGGAGCGGGCTAGCCAAAAACATTCAGTACTTC. Protein sequence: CASSQEGSGLAKNIQYF.

The rearrangement uses TRBV7-2 and TRBJ1-2; tentative D call: TRBD1 (5 bases). V lost 5 bases, J lost 3 bases, and 16 bases lay in between. From germline, CDR1 is SGHTA and CDR2 FQGNSA. The CDR3 spans 15 residues. CDR3: CASSPRAGRDYGYTF. The CDR3 nucleotides are TGTGCCAGCAGCCCTCGGGCAGGGAGAGACTATGGCTACACCTTC.

The chain is built from TRBV29-1 and TRBJ2-1, with unresolved D. Germline lookup yields CDR1 SQVTM and CDR2 ANQGSEA. The CDR3 extends over 13 amino acids. Trimming left V 6 bases short and J 0 bases short, with 9 bases between. The CDR3 sequence: CSVGINSYNEQFF. CDR3 DNA: TGCAGCGTCGGTATAAACTCCTACAATGAGCAGTTCTTC.

The chain uses TRBV10-3 and TRBJ1-5; unclear D gene. CDR1 and CDR2 from the germline V gene are ENHRY and SYGVKD. This CDR3 spans 15 amino acids. Trimming cost V 1 base and J 0 bases, with 7 bases left between them. CDR3 coding DNA: TGTGCCATCAGTGAGTTGGGGAATAGCAATCAGCCCCAGCATTTT. This gives the protein CAISELGNSNQPQHF.